This TCR beta chain was found in a study of regulatory T cells in long-lasting Graves disease. After removal of 4 bases from V and 2 bases from J, the junction contained 14 bases not matched to a gene. The CDR3 length is 18 residues. Germline loops: CDR1 SEHNR, CDR2 FQNEAQ (reference sequence). Arm-PCR with iRepertoire HTBI primers amplified the CDR3 regions for these TCR beta libraries. TCRdb called the multiplex PCR reads again in MiXCR, with one record for every CDR3 protein. Among 550,000 or so distinct CDR3 sequences listed, approximately 12% were seen once. The table lists this clonotype with many counts. Noted time point: newly diagnosed GD, antithyroid drugs for less than 3 months. The TCR library was prepared using RNA isolated from PBMCs. Guidelines of the American Thyroid Association were used to diagnose Graves' disease. This sample also belongs to another study, concerning T cells in Graves' hyperthyroidism and ophthalmopathy. This second study notes: Peripheral blood also featured most of the thyroid clonotypes expanded above 0.001.

Specimen: peripheral blood mononuclear cells (PBMCs), collected at new diagnosis, from a patient treated with antithyroid drugs. The genes are TRBV7-9 and TRBJ2-1; 7 bases align to TRBD2. This TCR came from a young woman with Graves disease. The CDR3 loop is CASSSPPLAVQTYNEQFF. The CDR3 DNA follows: TGTGCCAGCAGCTCACCTCCCCTAGCGGTTCAGACCTACAATGAGCAGTTCTTC. Looking up the rest from reference TRBV7-9 and TRBJ2-1 gives the full variable domain: DTGVSQNPRHKITKRGQNVTFRCDPISEHNRLYWYRQTLGQGPEFLTYFQNEAQLEKSRLLSDRFSAERPKGSFSTLEIQRTEQGDSAMYLCASSSPPLAVQTYNEQFFGPGTRLTVL.